Following are 21 T cell receptor beta chains from one sample sequenced in a study of regulatory T cells in long-lasting Graves disease. Through Arm-PCR of CDR3 regions and iRepertoire HTBI primers, TCR beta libraries were built. Each CDR3 protein is one row after TCRdb ran MiXCR on the multiplex PCR reads. The table has 440,000 or so distinct CDR3 sequences, around 15% seen once. The sample's time point: newly diagnosed GD, antithyroid drugs for less than 3 months. Making the TCR library involved RNA that had been extracted from PBMCs. The sample was also reused in another study, on T cells in Graves' hyperthyroidism and ophthalmopathy.

The sequences come from peripheral blood mononuclear cells (PBMCs), collected at new diagnosis, from a patient treated with antithyroid drugs. Receptor source: a woman in her twenties or thirties with Graves disease.

This chain connects TRBV14 to TRBJ2-7, with D tentatively TRBD2 (5 bases). The CDR3 is 14 amino acids. Trimming pared 1 base from V and 3 bases from J, leaving 10 bases between. CDR1 and CDR2 (germline): SGHDN, FVKESK. The CDR3 loop reads CASSQGWGDYEQYF. CDR3 coding DNA: TGTGCCAGCAGCCAAGGCTGGGGAGACTACGAGCAGTACTTC.

J is TRBJ1-4 and V is TRBV29-1, with D possibly matching TRBD1 (5 bases). Germline loops: CDR1 SQVTM, CDR2 ANQGSEA. CDR3 size: 13 residues. Trimming took off 1 base at V and 3 bases at J, with 6 bases between the two ends. CDR3 protein: CSVEGQSNEKLFF. The CDR3 DNA reads TGCAGCGTTGAAGGACAGTCTAATGAAAAACTGTTTTTT. Full variable domain (remainder filled in from reference TRBV29-1 and TRBJ1-4): SAVISQKPSRDICQRGTSLTIQCQVDSQVTMMFWYRQQPGQSLTLIATANQGSEATYESGFVIDKFPISRPNLTFSTLTVSNMSPEDSSIYLCSVEGQSNEKLFFGSGTQLSVL.

This clonotype was detected only a few times. The chain carries TRBV7-3 and TRBJ1-2; D is uncertain. The CDR3 length is 15 residues. Germline V gives CDR1 SGHTA, CDR2 FQGTGA. Trimming shortened V by 5 bases and J by 0 bases, and 13 bases separated the two germline ends. CDR3 DNA sequence: TGTGCCAGCAGCATCTCTTTGACGGCTAACTATGGCTACACCTTC. This codes for CASSISLTANYGYTF.

The chain carries TRBV7-2 and TRBJ2-7; 9 bases map to TRBD2. Germline CDR1 reads SGHTA; CDR2 reads FQGNSA. This CDR3 has 15 amino acids. V was pared by 5 bases and J by 4 bases, with 9 bases of the junction left unmatched. This CDR3 is CASSGDSGSQYEQYF. CDR3 sequence (DNA): TGTGCCAGCAGCGGCGATAGCGGGAGCCAATACGAGCAGTACTTC.

This clonotype was detected many times. The chain is built from TRBV30 and TRBJ1-2; 11 positions match TRBD1. Trimming cost V 3 bases and J 8 bases; bases outside gene matches: 5. CDR3 length equals 13 residues. CDR1 is GTSNPN and CDR2 is SVGIG in the germline V gene (reference sequence). The CDR3 region is CAWRRTGGWGYTF. CDR3 nucleotides: TGTGCCTGGAGACGGACAGGGGGCTGGGGCTACACCTTC.

This clonotype was found many times. J is TRBJ1-1 and V is TRBV5-1; 9 bases match TRBD1. This CDR3 is built from 15 residues. Germline assignment: CDR1 SGHRS and CDR2 YFSETQ. V gave up 5 bases and J gave up 2 bases; unmatched junction bases: 7. The DNA for the CDR3 is TGCGCCAGCAGGGGGACAGGGAGTTCCAACACTGAAGCTTTCTTT. As protein: CASRGTGSSNTEAFF.

This clonotype came up many times. The chain employs TRBV28 and TRBJ2-5; 10 bases are a match to TRBD2. J lost 5 bases, V lost 5 bases, and 11 bases had no gene match. This CDR3 has 16 residues. CDR1 is MDHEN, CDR2 SYDVKM, per germline. CDR3 residues: CASSPPLAGAGETQYF. The CDR3 region has the DNA TGTGCCAGCAGTCCTCCCCTAGCGGGAGCGGGGGAGACCCAGTACTTC. Variable domain in full (rest from reference TRBV28 and TRBJ2-5): DVKVTQSSRYLVKRTGEKVFLECVQDMDHENMFWYRQDPGLGLRLIYFSYDVKMKEKGDIPEGYSVSREKKERFSLILESASTNQTSMYLCASSPPLAGAGETQYFGPGTRLLVL.

In this sample, this clonotype turned up many times. The CDR3 coding sequence is TGTGCCTGGAGTGCGGATAGCTCCTACAATGAGCAGTTCTTC. Translating it yields CAWSADSSYNEQFF. V usage is TRBV30 and J usage is TRBJ2-1; D unclear. The CDR3 is 14 residues long. Germline CDR1 and CDR2: GTSNPN and SVGIG (reference sequence). The germline V and J ends were trimmed by 1 base and 0 bases, with 7 bases remaining between them.

There are many counts of this clonotype. The genes are TRBV11-3 and TRBJ2-2; 9 bases are shared with TRBD1. Trimming cost V 3 bases and J 6 bases; bases outside gene matches: 11. Germline V gene lookup returns CDR1 SGHNT and CDR2 YENEEA. The CDR3 sequence is 17 residues long. CDR3 nucleotide sequence: TGTGCCAGCAGCTTTACCGGGACAGGGTTTGGTGCCGGGGAGCTGTTTTTT. It yields the protein CASSFTGTGFGAGELFF.

This clonotype was counted at least ten times. The chain combines TRBV28 with TRBJ1-5, with D hard to call. CDR1 is MDHEN, CDR2 SYDVKM, per germline. The CDR3 loop spans 14 amino acids. V lost 4 bases and J 6 bases, leaving 13 bases between the germline ends. CDR3 sequence (DNA): TGTGCCAGCAGTTCCCGGGGAGGGCGTCAGCCCCAGCATTTT. It yields the protein CASSSRGGRQPQHF.

Notes on this clonotype: One junction end does not reproduce the germline sequence, and a read error may be involved. V is TRBV15 and J is TRBJ1-3, with a weak D call TRBD1 (6 bases). The CDR3 covers 14 residues. The germline V gene has CDR1 LNHNV and CDR2 YYDKDF (reference sequence). The CDR3 region is CTTSGGPAGNTIYF. Written as DNA, the CDR3 is TGTACCACCAGCGGGGGGCCGGCTGGGAACACCATATATTTT.

This clonotype was detected many times. V is TRBV15 and J is TRBJ1-4, with D maybe TRBD1 (5 bases). CDR1 LNHNV and CDR2 YYDKDF come from the germline V gene (reference sequence). CDR3 length equals 17 residues. Deletions cut 3 bases from V and 8 bases from J, with 22 bases between. CDR3 DNA sequence: TGTGCCACCAGCAGGGCCAAACGTGGGGGGAGCCAGGAAAAACTGTTTTTT. Encoded protein: CATSRAKRGGSQEKLFF.

This chain links TRBV30 with TRBJ2-7; a weak D match, TRBD1 (5 bases). This CDR3 is 11 amino acids long. V gave up 1 base and J gave up 6 bases, with 7 bases separating them. Germline V CDR1 and CDR2: GTSNPN, SVGIG (reference sequence). The CDR3 here is CAWSGRGEQYF. DNA of the CDR3: TGTGCCTGGAGTGGTAGGGGCGAGCAGTACTTC. Using reference TRBV30 and TRBJ2-7 for the parts outside the CDR3, the full variable domain is SQTIHQWPATLVQPVGSPLSLECTVEGTSNPNLYWYRQAAGRGLQLLFYSVGIGQISSEVPQNLSASRPQDRQFILSSKKLLLSDSGFYLCAWSGRGEQYFGPGTRLTVT.

This clonotype was seen at least ten times. V and J are TRBV12-3 or TRBV12-4 and TRBJ1-1, with a possible D match to TRBD1 (6 bases). V was shortened by 5 bases and J by 0 bases, with 10 bases between the two germline ends. This CDR3 is 14 amino acids long. CDR3 residues: CASSPYRVNTEAFF. The DNA for the CDR3 is TGTGCCAGCAGTCCCTACAGGGTGAACACTGAAGCTTTCTTT.

This clonotype was seen repeatedly, ten times or more. The V call is TRBV10-3, the J call TRBJ1-2; 7 bases map to TRBD1. The CDR3 consists of 13 residues. The junction had 3 bases not matched to a gene; V was cut back by 5 bases and J by 3 bases. Germline loops: CDR1 ENHRY, CDR2 SYGVKD. CDR3 residues: CAISRDRDYGYTF. The CDR3 DNA follows: TGTGCCATCAGTCGCGACAGGGACTATGGCTACACCTTC.

The genes are TRBV12-3 or TRBV12-4 and TRBJ2-7, with 10 bases that match TRBD2. The CDR3 runs to 14 residues. V dropped 6 bases and J dropped 1; count of bases not matched to a gene: 3. The CDR3, as DNA: TGTGCCAGCAGACAGCGGGAGGGGTCCTACGAGCAGTACTTC. Translation: CASRQREGSYEQYF.

This chain joins TRBV3-1 and TRBJ2-2; D perhaps matches TRBD2 (5 bases). The germline CDR1 and CDR2 sequences are LGHDT and YNNKEL (reference sequence). The CDR3 consists of 12 residues. V shed 7 bases and J shed 4 bases, with 7 bases lying between them. The CDR3 DNA is TGTGCCAGCACTCGGGGCACCGGGGAGCTGTTTTTT. Residues: CASTRGTGELFF.

The rearrangement joins TRBV7-9 to TRBJ2-1; the D gene is possibly TRBD2 (6 bases). V lost 3 bases to trimming and J lost 5 bases, with 14 bases between them. From germline, CDR1 is SEHNR and CDR2 FQNEAQ (reference sequence). The length of the CDR3 is 15 residues. The CDR3 DNA sequence: TGTGCCAGCAGCTTTGGAGGCGGGATTAACAATGAGCAGTTCTTC. Translating gives CASSFGGGINNEQFF.

The J gene is TRBJ2-5, the V gene TRBV7-9, with TRBD2 identical over 8 bases. The V segment lost 5 bases and the J segment 4 bases; nucleotides outside the gene matches: 6. CDR3 length: 14 residues. Germline loops: CDR1 SEHNR, CDR2 FQNEAQ (reference sequence). The CDR3 region has the DNA TGTGCCAGCAGCACTTCCGGGGGGGGAGAGACCCAGTACTTC. This codes for CASSTSGGGETQYF.

The rearrangement links TRBV27 to TRBJ2-3; either TRBD1 or TRBD2 may supply D (5 bases each). Germline V CDR1 and CDR2: MNHEY, SMNVEV (reference sequence). Trimming took 9 bases from V and 3 from J, leaving 34 bases between them. CDR3 length: 20 amino acids. The CDR3 region is CASSPPSPGPHLTRTDTQYF. The CDR3 DNA reads as TGTGCCAGTAGTCCTCCCTCTCCGGGACCCCACCTGACAAGGACAGATACGCAGTATTTT.

The CDR3 loop reads CASQGQGRLPEYNEQFF. The DNA for the CDR3 is TGCGCCAGCCAGGGACAGGGGCGATTGCCTGAATACAATGAGCAGTTCTTC. The chain links TRBV5-1 to TRBJ2-1; 10 bases are a match to TRBD1. The germline gives CDR1 SGHRS, CDR2 YFSETQ. The CDR3 totals 17 residues. The V and J ends lost 7 bases and 4 bases, in that order; junction bases with no gene match: 14.